Here is one TCR beta chain with its context. The antigen it binds to is not known. No clone much larger than this one lies a single base away; base qualities are absent. Unmatched junction bases come to 7, with V trimmed by 1 base and J by 4 bases. Reading from cysteine to phenylalanine, the CDR3 counts 16 amino acids. Just the 48-base CDR3 DNA is kept, in frame starting at base 1. CDR1 and CDR2, per the germline V gene (reference sequence), are LNHNV and YYDKDF. This record belongs to a study of blood T cell repertoires in COVID-19 (dated by TCRdb to 2019 to 2021). Regarding the complete study: Samples from collaborators originated in the United States, Italy and Spain and spanned both the acute and convalescent phases of COVID-19. Subjects who had been exposed to COVID-19, were actively infected with it, or had recovered from it provided the deeply sampled blood TCRbeta repertoires that made up the dataset. Sample metadata almost always included a de-identified subject ID, COVID-19 status, age in years and sex. Samples came from the ongoing ImmuneRACE study (first 160 participants) plus 1,254 subjects from 6 global collaborators. HLA class I and class II types, where available, came from metadata supplied by the sample provider rather than from assay-based typing. The material from the prospective study consisted of cDNA or gDNA derived from T cells, B-cell-depleted T cells, or PBMCs. The repertoires were released in a freely available public database meant as a resource for research on the immune response to SARS-CoV-2.

TCRbeta CDR3 regions were amplified from genomic DNA using the immunoSEQ Assay, a bias-controlled multiplex PCR. On the study's bioinformatics: Within the assay, amplification of reference gene primers was used to estimate how many nucleated cells each sample contained. Sequence reads were collapsed and filtered to measure the absolute abundance of every unique TCRbeta CDR3 rearrangement. For each sample, productive Simpson clonality was calculated by taking the square root of Simpson's diversity index across productive rearrangements. TCRdb's version of the immuneACCESS table is confined to in-frame rearrangements and falls short of the full clone set. An unresolved V gene accounts for under half of the shortfall where checked; the remainder is of unknown origin. V and J calls plus clone size are reproduced from that table; the DNA served to infer D and trimming. A total of some 200,000 clones appear in this sample, about 75% of them only once. Roughly 25% of the sample rests with the top ten.

Collaborating institutions collected whole blood in K2EDTA tubes following their own protocols. For TCRbeta analysis, collaborators shipped samples in one of three forms: frozen whole blood, isolated PBMCs, or DNA extracted from either of those sample types. The paper as a whole reports these results and caveats: Clinical and demographic metadata were provided uncurated, with the amount varying by source and participant.

The sequence was obtained from a woman aged 70 to 79 with acute or convalescent COVID-19. The sequencing sample was made of peripheral blood. This chain is built from TRBV15 and TRBJ2-1; TRBD2 fits 7 bases in the junction. The DNA sequence is as follows: TGTGCCACCAGCAGAGCTCCTAGCGGTCTATACAATGAGCAGTTCTTC. Its coded protein is CATSRAPSGLYNEQFF.